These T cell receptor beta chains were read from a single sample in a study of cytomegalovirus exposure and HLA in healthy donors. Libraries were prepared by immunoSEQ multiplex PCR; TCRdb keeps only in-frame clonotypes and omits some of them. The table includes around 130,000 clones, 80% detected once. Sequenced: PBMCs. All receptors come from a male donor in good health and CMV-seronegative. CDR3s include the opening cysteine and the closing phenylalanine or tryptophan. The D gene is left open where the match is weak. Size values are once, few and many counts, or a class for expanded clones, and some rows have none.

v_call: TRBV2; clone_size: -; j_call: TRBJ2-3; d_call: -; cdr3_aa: CASRRSTDTQYF; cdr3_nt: TGTGCCAGCAGGCGGAGCACAGATACGCAGTATTTT
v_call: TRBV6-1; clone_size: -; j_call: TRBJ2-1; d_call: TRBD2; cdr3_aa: CASSETSGAYNEQFF; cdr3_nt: TGTGCCAGCAGTGAAACCAGCGGGGCCTACAATGAGCAGTTCTTC
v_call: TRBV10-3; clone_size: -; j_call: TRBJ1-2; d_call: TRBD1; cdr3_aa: CAISPLGQDRFDGYTF; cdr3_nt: TGTGCCATCAGTCCTTTGGGACAGGATCGGTTCGATGGCTACACCTTC
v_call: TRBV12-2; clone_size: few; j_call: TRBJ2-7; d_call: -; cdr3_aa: CASRQYRDTSYEQYF; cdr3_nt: TGTGCAAGTCGCCAATACCGGGACACCTCCTACGAGCAGTACTTC
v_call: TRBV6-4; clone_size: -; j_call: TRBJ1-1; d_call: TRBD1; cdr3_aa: CASRSGQGNTEAFF; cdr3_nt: TGTGCCAGTCGATCTGGACAGGGAAACACTGAAGCTTTCTTT
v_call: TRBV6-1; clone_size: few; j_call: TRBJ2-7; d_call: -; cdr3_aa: CASTSTYGQYF; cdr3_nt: TGTGCCAGCACCTCTACCTACGGGCAGTACTTC
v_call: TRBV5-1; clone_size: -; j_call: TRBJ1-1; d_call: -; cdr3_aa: CASSPRQHTEAFF; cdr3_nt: TGCGCCAGCAGCCCCAGACAACACACTGAAGCTTTCTTT
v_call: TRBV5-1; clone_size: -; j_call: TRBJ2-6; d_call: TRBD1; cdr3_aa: CASSKTGSSGANVLTF; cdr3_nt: TGCGCCAGCAGCAAGACAGGGAGCTCTGGGGCCAACGTCCTGACTTTC
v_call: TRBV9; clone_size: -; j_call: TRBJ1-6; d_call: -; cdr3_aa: CASSVGQGNSPLHF; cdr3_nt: TGTGCCAGCAGCGTAGGGCAGGGAAATTCACCCCTCCACTTT
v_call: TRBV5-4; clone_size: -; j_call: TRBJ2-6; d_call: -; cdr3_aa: CASTVLAGANVLTF; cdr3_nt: TGTGCCAGCACAGTTCTGGCCGGGGCCAACGTCCTGACTTTC
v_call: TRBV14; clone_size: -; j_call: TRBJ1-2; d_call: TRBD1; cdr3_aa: CASSHKQGMTEGYTF; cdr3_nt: TGTGCCAGCAGCCATAAACAGGGGATGACAGAAGGCTACACCTTC
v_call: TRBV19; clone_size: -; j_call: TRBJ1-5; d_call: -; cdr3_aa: CASRTGPLEPQHF; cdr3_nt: TGTGCCAGTAGGACAGGTCCCCTAGAGCCCCAGCATTTT
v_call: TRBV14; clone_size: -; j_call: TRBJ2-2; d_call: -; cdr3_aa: CASSLKGRFAGELFF; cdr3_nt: TGTGCCAGCAGCCTTAAGGGGCGATTTGCCGGGGAGCTGTTTTTT
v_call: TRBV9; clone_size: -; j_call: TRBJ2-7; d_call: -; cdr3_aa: CASSPSGGAGEQYF; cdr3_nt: TGTGCCAGCAGCCCCAGTGGGGGGGCAGGGGAGCAGTACTTC
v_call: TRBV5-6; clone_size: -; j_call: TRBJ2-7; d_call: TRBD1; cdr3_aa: CASSLPGGVSSYEQYF; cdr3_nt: TGTGCCAGCAGCTTGCCAGGGGGCGTGAGCTCCTACGAGCAGTACTTC
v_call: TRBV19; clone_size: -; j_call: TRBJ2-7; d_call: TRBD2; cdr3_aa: CANSTSESSYEQYF; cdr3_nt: TGTGCCAATTCTACTAGCGAGAGCTCCTACGAGCAGTACTTC
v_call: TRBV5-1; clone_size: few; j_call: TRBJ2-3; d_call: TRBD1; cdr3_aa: CASSLTGAVDTQYF; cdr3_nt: TGCGCCAGCAGCCTCACAGGGGCAGTAGATACGCAGTATTTT
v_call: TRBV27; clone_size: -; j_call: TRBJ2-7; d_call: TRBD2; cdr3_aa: CASSLEGTSGNYEQYF; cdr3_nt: TGTGCCAGCAGTTTAGAGGGGACTAGCGGAAACTACGAGCAGTACTTC
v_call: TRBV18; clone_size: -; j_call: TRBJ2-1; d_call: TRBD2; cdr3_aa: CASSPIKRELGEQFF; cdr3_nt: TGTGCCAGCTCACCAATCAAGCGGGAGTTAGGGGAGCAGTTCTTC
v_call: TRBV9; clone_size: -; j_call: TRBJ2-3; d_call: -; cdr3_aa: CASSGRRTGTDTQYF; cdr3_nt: TGTGCCAGCAGCGGACGGAGGACTGGCACAGATACGCAGTATTTT
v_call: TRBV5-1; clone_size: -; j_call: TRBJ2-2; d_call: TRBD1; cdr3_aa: CASSPTGGYTGELFF; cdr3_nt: TGCGCCAGCAGCCCGACAGGGGGGTATACCGGGGAGCTGTTTTTT
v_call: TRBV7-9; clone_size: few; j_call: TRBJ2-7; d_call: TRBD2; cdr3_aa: CSSSLGPGGEQYF; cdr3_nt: TGTTCCAGCAGCTTAGGTCCGGGGGGCGAGCAGTACTTC
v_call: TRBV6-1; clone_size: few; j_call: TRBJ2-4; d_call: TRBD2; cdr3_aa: CASSEGLWVSQYF; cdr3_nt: TGTGCCAGCAGTGAGGGACTATGGGTCAGTCAGTACTTC
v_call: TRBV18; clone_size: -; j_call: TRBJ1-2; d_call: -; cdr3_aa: CASSPRGGEDSGYTF; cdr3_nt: TGTGCCAGCTCACCGAGGGGAGGGGAGGACAGTGGCTACACCTTC
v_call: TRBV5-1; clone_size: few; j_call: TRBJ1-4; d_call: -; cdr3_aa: CATEEGCEKLFF; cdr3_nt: TGCGCCACTGAGGAGGGGTGTGAAAAACTGTTTTTT
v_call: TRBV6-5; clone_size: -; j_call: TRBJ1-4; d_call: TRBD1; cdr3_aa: CASSPGQENEKLFF; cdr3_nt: TGTGCCAGCAGCCCCGGACAGGAGAATGAAAAACTGTTTTTT
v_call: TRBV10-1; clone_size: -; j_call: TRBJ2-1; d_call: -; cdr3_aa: CASSGLGRNEQFF; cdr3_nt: TGCGCCAGCAGTGGCTTAGGGAGGAATGAGCAGTTCTTC
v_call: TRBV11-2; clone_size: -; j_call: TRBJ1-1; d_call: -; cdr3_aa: CASSLDQGLGHEAFF; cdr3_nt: TGTGCCAGCAGCTTAGATCAGGGATTAGGGCACGAAGCTTTCTTT
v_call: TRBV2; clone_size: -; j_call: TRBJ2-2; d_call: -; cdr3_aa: CASRGYVEGTGELFF; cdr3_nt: TGTGCCAGCAGGGGATATGTGGAGGGCACCGGGGAGCTGTTTTTT
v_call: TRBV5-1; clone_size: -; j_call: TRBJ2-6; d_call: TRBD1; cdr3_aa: CASSLGVGGLAGANVLTF; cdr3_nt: TGCGCCAGCAGCTTGGGTGTAGGGGGCTTGGCCGGGGCCAACGTCCTGACTTTC
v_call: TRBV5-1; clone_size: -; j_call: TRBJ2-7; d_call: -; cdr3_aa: CASSWSSGSYEQYF; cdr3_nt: TGCGCCAGCAGCTGGAGTTCCGGATCCTACGAGCAGTACTTC
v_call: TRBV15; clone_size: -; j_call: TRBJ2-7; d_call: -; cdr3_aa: CATSRTGTNYEQYF; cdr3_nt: TGTGCCACCAGCAGAACCGGGACAAACTACGAGCAGTACTTC
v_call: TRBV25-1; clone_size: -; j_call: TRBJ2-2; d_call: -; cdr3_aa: CASSGTANTGELFF; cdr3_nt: TGTGCCAGCAGTGGGACAGCGAACACCGGGGAGCTGTTTTTT
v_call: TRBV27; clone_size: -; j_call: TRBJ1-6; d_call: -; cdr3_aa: CASSFRANSPLHF; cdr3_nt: TGTGCCAGCAGTTTCAGGGCTAATTCACCCCTCCACTTT
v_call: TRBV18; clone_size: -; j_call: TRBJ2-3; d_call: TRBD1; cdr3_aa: CASSPSRTGADTQYF; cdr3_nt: TGTGCCAGCTCACCGTCGAGGACAGGGGCAGATACGCAGTATTTT
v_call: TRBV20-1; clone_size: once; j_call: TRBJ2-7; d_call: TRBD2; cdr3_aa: CSATDPGGQYF; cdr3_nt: TGCAGTGCTACGGACCCGGGAGGGCAGTACTTC
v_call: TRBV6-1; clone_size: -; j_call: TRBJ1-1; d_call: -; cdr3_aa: CASRPLRWPTEAFF; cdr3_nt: TGTGCCAGCAGGCCCCTTCGTTGGCCCACTGAAGCTTTCTTT
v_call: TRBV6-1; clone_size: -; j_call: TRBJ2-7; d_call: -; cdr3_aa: CASSEGGSFYEQYF; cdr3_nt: TGTGCCAGCAGTGAAGGCGGTAGTTTCTACGAGCAGTACTTC
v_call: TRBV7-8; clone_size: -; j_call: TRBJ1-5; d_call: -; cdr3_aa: CASSFMRDQPQHF; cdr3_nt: TGTGCCAGCAGTTTTATGAGAGATCAGCCCCAGCATTTT
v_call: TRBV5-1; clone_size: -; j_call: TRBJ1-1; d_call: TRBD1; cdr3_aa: CASSPDRGTNTEAFF; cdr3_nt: TGCGCCAGCAGCCCGGACAGGGGTACGAACACTGAAGCTTTCTTT
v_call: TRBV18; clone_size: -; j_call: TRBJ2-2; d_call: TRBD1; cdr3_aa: CASSPQQTGGSGELFF; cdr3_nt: TGTGCCAGCTCACCACAACAAACAGGGGGCTCGGGGGAGCTGTTTTTT
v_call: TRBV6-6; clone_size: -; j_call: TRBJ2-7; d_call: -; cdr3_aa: CASRADYEQYF; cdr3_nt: TGTGCCAGCAGAGCCGACTACGAGCAGTACTTC
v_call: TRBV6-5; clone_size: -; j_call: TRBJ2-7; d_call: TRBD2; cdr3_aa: CASGLGLSYEQYF; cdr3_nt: TGTGCCAGCGGACTAGGCCTCTCCTACGAGCAGTACTTC
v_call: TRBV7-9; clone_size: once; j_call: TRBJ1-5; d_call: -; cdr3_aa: CASSPGNQPQHF; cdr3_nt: TGTGCCAGCAGCCCAGGCAATCAGCCCCAGCATTTT
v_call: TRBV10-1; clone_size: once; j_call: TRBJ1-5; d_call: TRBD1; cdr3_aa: CASSEGTGDQPQHF; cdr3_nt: TGCGCCAGCAGTGAAGGAACAGGGGATCAGCCCCAGCATTTT
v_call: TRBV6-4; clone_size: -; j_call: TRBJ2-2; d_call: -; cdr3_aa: CASSDGGSNTGELFF; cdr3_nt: TGTGCCAGCAGTGACGGGGGGTCAAACACCGGGGAGCTGTTTTTT
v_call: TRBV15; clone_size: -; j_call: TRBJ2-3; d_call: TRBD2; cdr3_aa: CATSRVLAGADTQYF; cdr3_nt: TGTGCCACCAGCAGAGTACTAGCGGGGGCGGATACGCAGTATTTT
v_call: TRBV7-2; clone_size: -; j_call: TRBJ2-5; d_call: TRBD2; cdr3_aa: CASSFMASGRTIQETQYF; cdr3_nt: TGTGCCAGCAGCTTTATGGCTAGCGGGAGGACCATTCAAGAGACCCAGTACTTC
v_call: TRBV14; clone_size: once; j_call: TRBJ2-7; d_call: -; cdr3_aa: CASSQGAAGTYEQYF; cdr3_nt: TGTGCCAGCAGCCAAGGCGCTGCAGGTACCTACGAGCAGTACTTC
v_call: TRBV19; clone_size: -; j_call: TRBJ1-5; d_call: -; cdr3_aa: CASSSGQYSNQPQHF; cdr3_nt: TGTGCCAGTAGTAGCGGACAGTATAGCAATCAGCCCCAGCATTTT
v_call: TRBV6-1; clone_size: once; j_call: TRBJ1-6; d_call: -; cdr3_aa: CASGEAFDSPLHF; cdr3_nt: TGTGCCAGCGGGGAGGCATTTGATTCACCCCTCCACTTT
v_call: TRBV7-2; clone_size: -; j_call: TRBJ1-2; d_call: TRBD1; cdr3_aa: CASSWRGTAIANYGYTF; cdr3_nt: TGTGCCAGCAGCTGGAGAGGGACAGCTATAGCTAACTATGGCTACACCTTC
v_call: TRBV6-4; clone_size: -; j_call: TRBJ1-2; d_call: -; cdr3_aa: CASIDRFGGYTF; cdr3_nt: TGTGCCAGCATCGACAGGTTTGGAGGCTACACCTTC
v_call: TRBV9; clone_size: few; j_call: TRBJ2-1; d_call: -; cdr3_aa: CASSESGNEQFF; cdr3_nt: TGTGCCAGCAGCGAGTCCGGGAATGAGCAGTTCTTC
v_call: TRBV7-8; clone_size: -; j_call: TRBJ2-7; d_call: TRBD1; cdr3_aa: CASSRTGGYEQYF; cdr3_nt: TGTGCCAGCAGTAGAACAGGGGGCTACGAGCAGTACTTC
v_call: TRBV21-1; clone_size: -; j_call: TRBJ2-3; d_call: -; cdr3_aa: CASSKVWSSGGDTQYF; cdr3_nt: TGTGCCAGCAGCAAAGTTTGGTCTAGCGGGGGGGATACGCAGTATTTT
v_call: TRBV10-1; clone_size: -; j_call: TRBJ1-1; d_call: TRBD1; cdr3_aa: CASSAGQGVNTEAFF; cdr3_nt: TGCGCCAGCAGTGCCGGACAGGGAGTGAACACTGAAGCTTTCTTT
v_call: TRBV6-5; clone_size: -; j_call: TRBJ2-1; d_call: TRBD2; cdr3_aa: CASSPGGPYNEQFF; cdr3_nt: TGTGCCAGCAGCCCGGGAGGGCCCTACAATGAGCAGTTCTTC
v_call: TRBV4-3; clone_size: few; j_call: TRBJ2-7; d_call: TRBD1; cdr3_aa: CASSQNLGQGADEQYF; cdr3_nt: TGCGCCAGCAGCCAAAACCTGGGACAGGGGGCTGACGAGCAGTACTTC